The source of this T cell receptor (beta chain) is a study of lymphopenia after photon versus proton radiotherapy. Study conclusions and caveats: In patients who died, overall survival fell as post-nadir TCR diversity dropped more. Photon-treated patients lost naive T cells and TCR diversity; proton-treated stayed stable. Survival link was tested only in deceased patients; proton benefit remains a possibility.

V shed 5 bases and J shed 5 bases, with 6 bases lying between them. The germline gives CDR1 MGHDK, CDR2 SYGVNS. The CDR3 contains 11 residues. Clones were sequenced by immunoSEQ multiplex PCR, and TCRdb holds only the in-frame ones, with some missing. Among 25,000 to 35,000 clones listed, 75% to 90% were seen once. Turning to this clone: Its antigen is not identified.

Specimen: peripheral blood, collected from a patient treated with proton-based radiotherapy. V usage is TRBV25-1 and J usage is TRBJ1-2, with a weak D call TRBD1 (5 bases). This clonotype originated in a woman in her sixties or seventies with pancreatic cancer. Some clones in this sample may be carry-over from other donors' samples. The CDR3: CASSKGYGYTF. In nucleotides, the CDR3 is TGTGCCAGCAGTAAGGGGTATGGCTACACCTTC.